Below are 18 T cell receptor beta chains sequenced from a single sample in a study of blood T cell repertoires in COVID-19. Profiling relied on immunoSEQ multiplex PCR, and the TCRdb table lists in-frame clones only, not all of them. The sample has some 250,000 clones, approximately 80% seen once. The sequencing sample was made of peripheral blood. These receptors were collected from a man aged 60 to 69 with acute or convalescent COVID-19.

The chain recombines TRBV7-9 with TRBJ2-3; D unresolved. V was pared by 8 bases and J by 5 bases, with 11 bases between. CDR3 size: 12 residues. From germline, CDR1 is SEHNR and CDR2 FQNEAQ (reference sequence). The CDR3 reads CASSSSGDTQYF. CDR3 coding DNA: TGTGCCAGCTCGTCCTCGGGAGATACGCAGTATTTT.

The chain uses TRBV7-2 and TRBJ2-7, with 9 positions matching TRBD1. The length of the CDR3 is 14 residues. V lost 5 bases to trimming and J lost 4 bases; unmatched junction nucleotides: 6. CDR1 is SGHTA and CDR2 is FQGNSA in the germline V gene. Here the CDR3 DNA reads TGTGCCAGCAGCACAAGGACAGGGGCATACGAGCAGTACTTC. It encodes CASSTRTGAYEQYF.

The rearrangement links TRBV7-9 to TRBJ2-5, with 9 nucleotides matching TRBD1. J gave up 4 bases and V 3 bases, and 9 bases lay outside the gene matches. CDR3 length equals 16 residues. Germline V lookup: CDR1 SEHNR, CDR2 FQNEAQ (reference sequence). The CDR3 DNA reads TGTGCCAGCAGCTTGGACGGGACAGGGCGAGGAGAGACCCAGTACTTC. Protein product: CASSLDGTGRGETQYF.

The chain carries TRBV4-1 and TRBJ1-6; perhaps TRBD1 as D (5 bases). The CDR3 length is 13 residues. The V end lost 4 bases, the J end lost 7 bases, and 8 bases lay between the germline ends. Germline CDR1 and CDR2: MGHRA and YSYEKL. CDR3 loop: CASSPAGNSPLHF. CDR3 nucleotides: TGCGCCAGCAGCCCAGCAGGGAATTCACCCCTCCACTTT.

The CDR3 spells CASTDRGGNTIYF. The CDR3 DNA reads TGTGCCAGTACCGATCGGGGAGGAAACACCATATATTTT. The chain joins TRBV19 to TRBJ1-3; D uncertain. The V and J ends lost 7 bases and 4 bases respectively, with 11 bases between them. Germline loops: CDR1 LNHDA, CDR2 SQIVND (reference sequence). There are 13 residues in the CDR3.

The rearrangement uses TRBV2 and TRBJ2-1; 7 nucleotides align to TRBD2. Losses at the gene ends were 7 bases for V and 3 bases for J; bases not matched to a gene: 9. Germline CDR1 is SNHLY and CDR2 is FYNNEI. This CDR3 is built from 15 residues. The CDR3 bases are TGTGCCAGCATATCGAGTGGGGGGGGCTACAATGAGCAGTTCTTC. Its translation is CASISSGGGYNEQFF.

This clone has just a few counts. The junction and the germline gene differ at one end; a read error may be behind it. The gene calls are TRBV7-7 and TRBJ1-5, with 7 bases that match TRBD1. The CDR3 contains 16 residues. Germline V CDR1 and CDR2: SSHAT, FNYEAQ (reference sequence). CDR3 sequence: CASSPRGQGSNQPQHF. DNA of the CDR3: TGTGCTAGCAGCCCAAGGGGGCAGGGCAGCAATCAGCCCCAGCATTTT. The full variable domain, completed using reference TRBV7-7 and TRBJ1-5, is GAGVSQSPRYKVTKRGQDVTLRCDPISSHATLYWYQQALGQGPEFLTYFNYEAQPDKSGLPSDRFSAERPEGSISTLTIQRTEQRDSAMYRCASSPRGQGSNQPQHFGDGTRLSIL.

In DNA form, the CDR3 reads TGTGCCAGCAGCGTAGGGTTGGGGGCCCGCCCGGATGAGCAGTTCTTC. It encodes CASSVGLGARPDEQFF. V is TRBV9 and J is TRBJ2-1; D might be TRBD1 (6 bases). The germline V gene encodes CDR1 SGDLS and CDR2 YYNGEE. The ends were cut back, 0 bases at V and 8 bases at J, with 18 bases in the middle. CDR3 size: 16 residues. The whole variable domain, remainder taken from reference TRBV9 and TRBJ2-1, is DSGVTQTPKHLITATGQRVTLRCSPRSGDLSVYWYQQSLDQGLQFLIQYYNGEERAKGNILERFSAQQFPDLHSELNLSSLELGDSALYFCASSVGLGARPDEQFFGPGTRLTVL.

V usage is TRBV4-2 and J usage is TRBJ2-2; 8 positions match TRBD1. After removal of 0 bases from V and 5 bases from J, the junction contained 5 bases not matched to a gene. Germline V lookup: CDR1 LGHNA, CDR2 YNFKEQ. The CDR3 totals 16 residues. CDR3 sequence reads: CASSQETGVTTGELFF. Here the CDR3 DNA reads TGTGCCAGCAGCCAAGAGACAGGGGTCACTACCGGGGAGCTGTTTTTT.

The rearrangement joins TRBV19 to TRBJ1-1; D is possibly TRBD1 (5 bases). This CDR3 contains 15 residues. Trimming stripped 2 bases from V and 1 base from J, with 11 bases between. Germline CDR1 and CDR2: LNHDA and SQIVND (reference sequence). CDR3 region: CASSITGLTNTEAFF. DNA of the CDR3: TGTGCCAGTAGTATAACGGGACTGACGAACACTGAAGCTTTCTTT.

At least ten counts were recorded for this clone. The chain combines TRBV14 with TRBJ1-6, with 8 bases lining up with TRBD1. V gave up 4 bases and J gave up 9 bases; unmatched junction bases: 5. Germline V gene lookup returns CDR1 SGHDN and CDR2 FVKESK. The CDR3 is made up of 14 amino acids. The CDR3 loop reads CASSPQGAGSPLHF. CDR3 nucleotides: TGTGCCAGCAGCCCTCAGGGGGCCGGTTCACCCCTCCACTTT.

This clone was found a few times. The V and J genes are TRBV19 and TRBJ1-5; TRBD1 is a possible D gene (6 bases). V lost 3 bases, J lost 1 base, and 16 bases lay in between. Germline CDR1 and CDR2: LNHDA and SQIVND (reference sequence). The CDR3 has 17 residues. CDR3 sequence (DNA): TGTGCCAGTAGTATCGGTGGGGGGGCCGGGAGCAATCAGCCCCAGCATTTT. Its translation is CASSIGGGAGSNQPQHF.

This rearrangement joins TRBV5-1 to TRBJ2-3; TRBD1 matches at 8 bases. J gave up 2 bases and V 1 base, and 6 bases lay outside the gene matches. CDR1 and CDR2 from the germline V gene are SGHRS and YFSETQ. CDR3 length: 16 amino acids. CDR3: CASSLLTGGPTDTQYF. The CDR3 nucleotides read TGCGCCAGCAGCTTGTTAACAGGGGGGCCCACAGATACGCAGTATTTT.

V usage is TRBV27 and J usage is TRBJ2-1; TRBD2 matches 7 bases. CDR1 and CDR2 (germline): MNHEY, SMNVEV (reference sequence). The CDR3 loop spans 17 amino acids. The trim removed 1 base at V and 7 bases at J, leaving 13 bases unmatched. CDR3 coding DNA: TGTGCCAGCAGTTTATTCCCCGCTAGCGGAAGAGATAATGAGCAGTTCTTC. It encodes CASSLFPASGRDNEQFF.

The gene calls are TRBV19 and TRBJ2-3; D unclear. V lost 5 bases to trimming and J lost 0 bases, with 3 bases between them. The CDR3 covers 12 residues. Germline V CDR1 and CDR2: LNHDA, SQIVND (reference sequence). CDR3 region: CASSPSTDTQYF. In DNA form, the CDR3 reads TGTGCCAGTAGTCCAAGCACAGATACGCAGTATTTT.

A few counts support this clone. The chain carries TRBV5-1 and TRBJ1-1, with 7 bases matching TRBD1. In germline, CDR1 is SGHRS, CDR2 YFSETQ. CDR3 size: 12 residues. With V trimmed by 4 bases and J by 10 bases, 7 bases remained unmatched. The CDR3 nucleotides read TGCGCCAGCAGCAACCGGGACAGAGGAGCTTTCTTT. Amino acid sequence: CASSNRDRGAFF.

In DNA form, the CDR3 reads TGTGCCAGCAGCAAAGCGGTTGGGGGGAATGAAAAACTGTTTTTT. This translates into CASSKAVGGNEKLFF. J is TRBJ1-4 and V is TRBV21-1. TRBV21-1 is flagged as a pseudogene. The CDR3 consists of 15 residues.

The chain couples TRBV18 to TRBJ2-5, with 7 nucleotides matching TRBD1. The CDR3 sequence is 15 residues long. Germline CDR1 KGHSH, CDR2 LQKENI. V lost 2 bases to trimming and J lost 4 bases; unmatched junction nucleotides: 7. CDR3: CASSPNKDRRETQYF. CDR3 DNA: TGTGCCAGCTCACCAAACAAGGACAGGAGAGAGACCCAGTACTTC.